This T cell receptor (beta chain) was obtained from a study of shared clonotypes between healthy human individuals. Sequencing used immunoSEQ multiplex PCR; TCRdb keeps in-frame clones, though not all of them. The sample has over a million clones, approximately 68% seen once; the top ten hold about 1.5%. This clone was detected only a few times. The antigen remains unidentified. The study's findings and limits: The researchers took only blood, and tissue repertoires probably look different.

The length of the CDR3 is 14 residues. The ends lost 5 bases at V and 6 bases at J; junction bases unmatched: 10. Per the germline V gene, CDR1 is SGHDT and CDR2 is YYEEEE. Sequencing was performed on memory CD4+ T cells sorted from blood. As to subset: CD45RA-negative fraction. The chain uses TRBV5-6 and TRBJ1-2, with 7 positions matching TRBD1. The source is a man between 18 and 35 years old in good health. The CDR3 protein is CASSYDREVHGYTF. CDR3 DNA sequence: TGTGCCAGCAGTTATGACAGGGAAGTACATGGCTACACCTTC.